The clone carrying this TCR beta chain occurred a few times. Assay: immunoSEQ multiplex PCR; the TCRdb copy retains only in-frame clones and omits some. Among 150,000 to 200,000 clones listed, 80% to 90% were seen once. This entry comes from a study of control samples from healthy donors and cancer patients. Input material: blood. This sequence originates from a man between 25 and 39 years old in good health.

The DNA of the CDR3 is TGTGCCAGCAGTCCGCGTCATGCGACAGTTTCCTACGAGCAGTACTTC. It specifies CASSPRHATVSYEQYF. V usage is TRBV28 and J usage is TRBJ2-7; maybe TRBD1 (5 bases). Trimming pared 5 bases from V and 1 base from J, leaving 18 bases between. Per germline, CDR1 MDHEN and CDR2 SYDVKM. The CDR3 is 16 amino acids.